The 24 T cell receptor beta chains below were found in one sample sequenced in a study of metastatic and nonmetastatic thyroid tumors. MiXCR re-clonotyped the PCR reads for TCRdb. The table lists 35,000 to 50,000 clones, approximately 13% of them singletons. No treatment had been given to any patient before thyroid surgery. The sequenced material came from blood. Receptors originate from a female donor with papillary thyroid cancer or a benign thyroid nodule (not recorded which). Some clones in this sample may be carry-over from other donors' samples.

This clone has ten or more counts. CDR3 in amino acids: CASSFSGPNTEAFF. CDR3 coding DNA: TGTGCCAGCAGTTTCTCCGGACCCAACACTGAAGCTTTCTTT. This chain links TRBV28 with TRBJ1-1, with D hard to call. The CDR3 spans 14 residues. V lost 3 bases and J 2 bases, leaving 10 bases between the germline ends. The germline V gene encodes CDR1 MDHEN and CDR2 SYDVKM.

This clone was counted many times. The chain carries TRBV15 and TRBJ2-5, with TRBD1 matching over 9 bases. This CDR3 region has 15 residues. J lost 5 bases, V lost 5 bases, and 9 bases had no gene match. Germline V lookup: CDR1 LNHNV, CDR2 YYDKDF (reference sequence). The CDR3 region has the DNA TGTGCCACCAGCTCCCGGGACAGGGTAGGGGAGACCCAGTACTTC. Its translation is CATSSRDRVGETQYF.

V usage is TRBV20-1 and J usage is TRBJ2-3; TRBD2 matches 10 bases. Losses at the gene ends were 5 bases for V and 0 bases for J; bases not matched to a gene: 14. The CDR3 covers 18 residues. CDR1 and CDR2 (germline): DFQATT, SNEGSKA (reference sequence). CDR3 sequence: CSALPGLIAGGSTDTQYF. The CDR3 nucleotides read TGCAGTGCTCTCCCGGGTTTAATAGCGGGGGGAAGCACAGATACGCAGTATTTT.

This clone was observed a handful of times. V usage is TRBV6-1 and J usage is TRBJ1-5, with 7 bases that match TRBD1. V trimming: 6 bases; J trimming: 0 bases; junction bases outside the gene matches: 11. The CDR3 length is 17 residues. Per germline, CDR1 MNHNS and CDR2 SASEGT. The CDR3 sequence is CASRRGLRVYSNQPQHF. CDR3 in DNA: TGTGCCAGCAGAAGGGGGCTCAGGGTCTATAGCAATCAGCCCCAGCATTTT.

This clone was counted at least ten times. The V gene is TRBV2, the J gene TRBJ2-5, with a weak D call TRBD2 (6 bases). The germline V gene encodes CDR1 SNHLY and CDR2 FYNNEI. Between the trimmed V and J ends, which lost 10 bases and 1 base, there was a span of 16 bases. CDR3 length equals 14 residues. The CDR3 DNA reads TGTGCCACCGGGAGATCACTCCCCCAAGAGACCCAGTACTTC. Translated, it gives CATGRSLPQETQYF.

There are many counts of this clone. Other DNA sequences in the sample encode the same CDR3. V is TRBV6-1 and J is TRBJ2-7; the D gene is possibly TRBD2 (7 bases). The CDR3 extends over 13 amino acids. Deletions cut 6 bases from V and 7 bases from J, with 16 bases between. Germline CDR1 reads MNHNS; CDR2 reads SASEGT. CDR3 loop: CASSGGPSGEQYF. The CDR3 DNA follows: TGTGCCAGCAGCGGGGGGCCGTCGGGGGAGCAGTACTTC.

This clone showed up many times. The chain is built from TRBV5-1 and TRBJ2-2, with D maybe TRBD1 (6 bases). V was trimmed by 3 bases and J by 6 bases, leaving 18 bases between them. The CDR3 loop spans 16 amino acids. The germline V gene encodes CDR1 SGHRS and CDR2 YFSETQ. CDR3 in amino acids: CASSWLTGTGPGELFF. Written as DNA, the CDR3 is TGCGCCAGCAGCTGGTTGACAGGAACGGGCCCCGGGGAGCTGTTTTTT.

This clone was picked up many times. This chain links TRBV28 with TRBJ1-4; 7 positions agree with TRBD1. The trim removed 4 bases at V and 1 base at J, leaving 3 bases unmatched. This CDR3 spans 15 amino acids. Germline lookup yields CDR1 MDHEN and CDR2 SYDVKM. The CDR3 sequence is CASSSGQETNEKLFF. The CDR3 DNA reads as TGTGCCAGCAGTTCCGGACAGGAAACTAATGAAAAACTGTTTTTT.

This clone is deemed medium-sized. The chain uses TRBV28 and TRBJ2-1; 7 nucleotides agree with TRBD2. The V and J ends lost 2 bases and 6 bases, in that order; junction bases with no gene match: 10. The CDR3 has 16 residues. Per the germline V gene, CDR1 is MDHEN and CDR2 is SYDVKM. The CDR3 bases are TGTGCCAGCAGTTTAAGCGGGGCCATTCTCCTCAATGAGCAGTTCTTC. It is translated as CASSLSGAILLNEQFF.

In this sample, this clone turned up a few times. The DNA of the CDR3 is TGTGCCACCAGCGCCGGGACAGGGGGGAATGAGCAGTTCTTC. Translating gives CATSAGTGGNEQFF. This sequence joins TRBV15 and TRBJ2-1; 11 bases fit TRBD1. With 5 bases clipped from V and 7 bases from J, the junction kept 4 bases outside the gene matches. Germline CDR1 reads LNHNV; CDR2 reads YYDKDF (reference sequence). This CDR3 comprises 14 residues.

This clone was seen repeatedly, ten times or more. The chain recombines TRBV19 with TRBJ2-7, with D perhaps matching TRBD1 or TRBD2 (5 bases each). The germline gives CDR1 LNHDA, CDR2 SQIVND (reference sequence). CDR3 length: 13 amino acids. Trimming cost V 5 bases and J 6 bases, with 14 bases left between them. The CDR3 DNA is TGTGCCAGTAGTCTGGGGACGCCGCCCGAGCAGTACTTC. It yields the protein CASSLGTPPEQYF.

The chain carries TRBV30 and TRBJ1-2; 11 bases match TRBD1. This CDR3 is built from 15 residues. The germline V gene has CDR1 GTSNPN and CDR2 SVGIG (reference sequence). V was pared by 1 base and J by 10 bases, with 11 bases of the junction left unmatched. DNA of the CDR3: TGTGCCTGGAGTGGGGCCGGGACAGGGGGGCATGTCTACACCTTC. Translated: CAWSGAGTGGHVYTF.

This clone has at least ten counts. This sequence joins TRBV5-1 and TRBJ1-1; 8 bases are shared with TRBD1. The CDR3 runs to 19 residues. Germline V CDR1 and CDR2: SGHRS, YFSETQ. With V trimmed by 4 bases and J by 0 bases, 17 bases remained unmatched. CDR3 DNA sequence: TGCGCCAGCAGCCCCGGTGGTCGCCGACAGGGGACCATGAACACTGAAGCTTTCTTT. Translation gives CASSPGGRRQGTMNTEAFF.

In its sample, this clone was seen a few times. A read error may account for a junction end that differs from germline. V usage is TRBV28 and J usage is TRBJ1-2; D ambiguous. Germline V CDR1 and CDR2: MDHEN, SYDVKM. The CDR3 extends over 12 amino acids. CDR3 sequence: CAISLGGYRYTF. The CDR3, as DNA: TGTGCCATCAGTTTGGGAGGCTATCGCTACACCTTC.

In its sample, this clone was seen many times. This chain links TRBV19 with TRBJ1-5; 7 bases fit TRBD1. V lost 2 bases, J lost 0 bases, and 4 bases stayed unmatched. The CDR3 contains 16 residues. CDR1 is LNHDA, CDR2 SQIVND, per germline (reference sequence). The CDR3 sequence is CASSIRDSYSNQPQHF. CDR3 in DNA: TGTGCCAGTAGTATACGGGACAGCTATAGCAATCAGCCCCAGCATTTT.

This clone has ten or more counts. The chain joins TRBV7-3 to TRBJ2-1; a possible D gene is TRBD1 (6 bases). Germline lookup yields CDR1 SGHTA and CDR2 FQGTGA. V lost 5 bases, J lost 8 bases, and 13 bases lay in between. The CDR3 spans 13 residues. In nucleotides, the CDR3 is TGTGCCAGCAGCCCCATGGGGGCTCATGAGCAGTTCTTC. Translated, it gives CASSPMGAHEQFF.

A note on this clone: A much larger clone is a single base away; this may be a read error. The chain employs TRBV20-1 and TRBJ2-3, with D possibly matching TRBD2 (6 bases). The CDR3 loop spans 13 amino acids. CDR1 is DFQATT, CDR2 SNEGSKA, per germline (reference sequence). V lost 7 bases and J lost 1, with 12 bases in between. The DNA for the CDR3 is TGCAGTGTCAGCATAGCGGGCACAGATACGCAGTATTTT. Its translation is CSVSIAGTDTQYF.

This clone was observed many times. The V gene is TRBV5-1, the J gene TRBJ2-1, with 7 bases lining up with TRBD1. The CDR3 contains 15 residues. Looked up from germline, CDR1 is SGHRS and CDR2 is YFSETQ. Unmatched junction bases numbered 10, after V lost 5 bases and J lost 5 bases. The CDR3 loop is CASSQRQGMNNEQFF. For the CDR3, the DNA is TGCGCCAGCAGTCAGAGACAGGGTATGAACAATGAGCAGTTCTTC.

This clone turned up a few times. The V and J genes are TRBV12-3 or TRBV12-4 and TRBJ2-6; D possibly corresponds to TRBD2 (6 bases). The CDR3 is 16 amino acids. Trimming took off 10 bases at V and 2 bases at J, with 18 bases between the two ends. CDR3: CANSPLEGAGANVLTF. The CDR3 coding sequence is TGTGCCAACAGCCCCTTGGAGGGAGCTGGGGCCAACGTCCTGACTTTC.

This clone was seen ten or more times. This rearrangement joins TRBV5-5 to TRBJ2-7; possible D gene TRBD2, 7 bases. The CDR3 consists of 16 residues. The V end was cut by 6 bases, the J end by 1 base, with 20 bases between. Germline values: CDR1 SGHKS, CDR2 YYEKEE (reference sequence). The CDR3 is CASKGTGGDYSYEQYF. CDR3 DNA: TGTGCCAGCAAGGGGACGGGGGGCGACTATTCCTACGAGCAGTACTTC.

This clone has at least ten counts. This rearrangement joins TRBV3-1 to TRBJ2-1; D is perhaps TRBD2 (6 bases). The length of the CDR3 is 13 residues. V lost 3 bases to trimming and J lost 3 bases, with 6 bases between them. Per germline, CDR1 LGHDT and CDR2 YNNKEL (reference sequence). The CDR3 DNA follows: TGTGCCAGCAGCCAGACTAGCTACAATGAGCAGTTCTTC. Protein sequence: CASSQTSYNEQFF.

This clone was recorded many times. V usage is TRBV30 and J usage is TRBJ1-1; tentatively, D is TRBD1 (5 bases). CDR1 is GTSNPN, CDR2 SVGIG, per germline (reference sequence). V lost 1 base, J lost 7 bases, and 19 bases lay in between. This CDR3 contains 15 residues. The CDR3 DNA reads TGTGCCTGGAGTGGGGGGTATTCACCGGGCCTTGAAGCTTTCTTT. Encoded protein: CAWSGGYSPGLEAFF.

This clone was recorded at least ten times. V usage is TRBV2 and J usage is TRBJ2-1; TRBD1 agrees at 8 bases. Losses at the gene ends were 8 bases for V and 4 bases for J; bases not matched to a gene: 4. Germline V gene sequence: CDR1 SNHLY, CDR2 FYNNEI. The length of the CDR3 is 13 residues. The CDR3 loop reads CASDRGSYNEQFF. The DNA for the CDR3 is TGTGCCAGCGACAGGGGTAGTTACAATGAGCAGTTCTTC.

The sample holds many counts of this clone. CDR3 sequence reads: CSARDRARAGWNEQFF. DNA for the CDR3: TGCAGTGCTAGAGATCGGGCTAGGGCGGGTTGGAATGAGCAGTTCTTC. The chain is built from TRBV20-1 and TRBJ2-1; possible D gene TRBD2, 5 bases. Germline lookup yields CDR1 DFQATT and CDR2 SNEGSKA (reference sequence). Trimming took off 0 bases at V and 7 bases at J, with 19 bases between the two ends. The length of the CDR3 is 16 residues.